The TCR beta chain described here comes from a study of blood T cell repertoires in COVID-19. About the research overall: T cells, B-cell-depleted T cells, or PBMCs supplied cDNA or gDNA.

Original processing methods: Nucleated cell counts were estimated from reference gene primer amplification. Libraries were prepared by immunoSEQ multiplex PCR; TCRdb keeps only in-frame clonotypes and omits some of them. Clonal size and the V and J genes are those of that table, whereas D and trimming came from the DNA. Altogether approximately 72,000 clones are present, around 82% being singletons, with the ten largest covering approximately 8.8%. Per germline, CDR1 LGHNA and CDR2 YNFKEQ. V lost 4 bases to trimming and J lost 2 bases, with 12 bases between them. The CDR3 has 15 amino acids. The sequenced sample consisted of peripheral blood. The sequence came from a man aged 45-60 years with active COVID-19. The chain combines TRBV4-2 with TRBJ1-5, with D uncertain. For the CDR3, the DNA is TGTGCCAGCAGCCGTCAGTCCACCGGCAATCAGCCCCAGCATTTT. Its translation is CASSRQSTGNQPQHF.